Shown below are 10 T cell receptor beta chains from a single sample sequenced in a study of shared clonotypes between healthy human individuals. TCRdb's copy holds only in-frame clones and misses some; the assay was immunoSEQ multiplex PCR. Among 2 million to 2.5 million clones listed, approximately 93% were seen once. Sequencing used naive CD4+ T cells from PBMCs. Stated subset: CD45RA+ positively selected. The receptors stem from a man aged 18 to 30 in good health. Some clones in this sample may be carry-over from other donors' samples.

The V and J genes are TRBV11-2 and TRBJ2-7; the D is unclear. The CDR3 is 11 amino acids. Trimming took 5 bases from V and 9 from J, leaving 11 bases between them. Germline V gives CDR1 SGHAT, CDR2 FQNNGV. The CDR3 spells CASSPSRAQYF. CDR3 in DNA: TGTGCCAGCAGCCCCTCCCGAGCGCAGTACTTC.

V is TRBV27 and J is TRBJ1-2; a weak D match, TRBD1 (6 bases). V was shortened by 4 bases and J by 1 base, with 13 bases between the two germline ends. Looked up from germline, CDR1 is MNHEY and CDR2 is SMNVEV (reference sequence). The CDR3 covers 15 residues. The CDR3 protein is CASSYGAGVNYGYTF. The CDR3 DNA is TGTGCCAGCAGTTACGGTGCAGGGGTTAACTATGGCTACACCTTC.

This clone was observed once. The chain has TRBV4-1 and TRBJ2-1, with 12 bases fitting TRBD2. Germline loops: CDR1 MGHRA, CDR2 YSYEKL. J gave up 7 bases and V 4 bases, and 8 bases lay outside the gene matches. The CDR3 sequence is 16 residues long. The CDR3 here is CASSREGLAGKNEQFF. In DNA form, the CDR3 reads TGCGCCAGCAGCCGAGAAGGACTAGCGGGGAAGAATGAGCAGTTCTTC.

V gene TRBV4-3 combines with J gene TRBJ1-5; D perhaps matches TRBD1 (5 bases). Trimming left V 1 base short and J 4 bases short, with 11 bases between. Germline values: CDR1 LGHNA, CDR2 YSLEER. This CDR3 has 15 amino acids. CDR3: CASSQGRDFNQPQHF. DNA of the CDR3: TGCGCCAGCAGCCAAGGAAGGGACTTTAATCAGCCCCAGCATTTT.

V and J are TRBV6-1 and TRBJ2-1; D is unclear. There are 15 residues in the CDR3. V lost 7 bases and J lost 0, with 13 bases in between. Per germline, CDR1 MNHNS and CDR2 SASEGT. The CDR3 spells CASNRYGSSYNEQFF. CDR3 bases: TGTGCCAGCAATCGATACGGATCCTCCTACAATGAGCAGTTCTTC.

DNA for the CDR3: TGTGCCAGCAGTGAAGGGGCCAGTCCCAAAGAGACCCAGTACTTC. Amino acid sequence: CASSEGASPKETQYF. The gene calls are TRBV2 and TRBJ2-5; D is undetermined. This CDR3 comprises 15 residues. The germline V gene has CDR1 SNHLY and CDR2 FYNNEI. V was trimmed by 1 base and J by 3 bases, leaving 12 bases between them. The variable domain in full, completed from reference TRBV2 and TRBJ2-5, reads EPEVTQTPSHQVTQMGQEVILRCVPISNHLYFYWYRQILGQKVEFLVSFYNNEISEKSEIFDDQFSVERPDGSNFTLKIRSTKLEDSAMYFCASSEGASPKETQYFGPGTRLLVL.

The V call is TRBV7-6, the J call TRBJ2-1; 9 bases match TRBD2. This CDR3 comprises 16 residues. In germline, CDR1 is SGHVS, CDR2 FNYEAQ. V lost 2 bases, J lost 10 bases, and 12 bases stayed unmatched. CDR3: CASSLLAGGSIGEQFF. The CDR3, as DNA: TGTGCCAGCAGCTTACTGGCGGGAGGGAGTATAGGAGAGCAGTTCTTC. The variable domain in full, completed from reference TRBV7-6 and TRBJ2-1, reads GAGVSQSPRYKVTKRGQDVALRCDPISGHVSLYWYRQALGQGPEFLTYFNYEAQQDKSGLPNDRFSAERPEGSISTLTIQRTEQRDSAMYRCASSLLAGGSIGEQFFGPGTRLTVL.

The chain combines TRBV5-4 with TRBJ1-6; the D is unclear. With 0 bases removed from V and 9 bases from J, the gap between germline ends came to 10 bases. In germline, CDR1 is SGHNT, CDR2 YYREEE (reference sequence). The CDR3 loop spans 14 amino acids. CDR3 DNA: TGTGCCAGCAGCTTGGTCCAGGCGGGTTCACCCCTCCACTTT. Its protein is CASSLVQAGSPLHF.

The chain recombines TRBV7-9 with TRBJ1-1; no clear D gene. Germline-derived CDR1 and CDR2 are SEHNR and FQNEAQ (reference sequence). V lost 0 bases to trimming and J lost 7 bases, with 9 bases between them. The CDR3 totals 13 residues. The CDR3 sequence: CASSLAGDLEAFF. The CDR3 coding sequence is TGTGCCAGCAGCTTAGCAGGAGACCTTGAAGCTTTCTTT.

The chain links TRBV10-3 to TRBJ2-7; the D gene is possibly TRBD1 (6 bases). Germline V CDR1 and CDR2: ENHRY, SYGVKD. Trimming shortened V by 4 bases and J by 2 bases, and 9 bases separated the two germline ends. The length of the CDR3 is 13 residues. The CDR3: CAISGSGAYEQYF. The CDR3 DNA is TGTGCCATCAGTGGGTCAGGGGCCTACGAGCAGTACTTC.